There are a few counts of the clone carrying this T cell receptor (beta chain). Its cognate antigen is unknown. This entry is derived from a study of CD8+ T cells in alopecia areata. Study-wide findings and caveats: Higher clonality was seen in lesional scalp than in normal scalp, especially in alopecia totalis/universalis. Sharing of TCRs across patients appeared less clear than in mice, possibly for HLA-related reasons.

Treatment reported: oral pan-JAK inhibitor, 5-10 mg twice daily. cDNA serving as the sequencing template came from extracted, reverse transcribed RNA. The protocol was immunoSEQ multiplex PCR, while the TCRdb copy is restricted to in-frame clones and leaves out a portion. Among 150,000 to 250,000 clones, about three fifths were seen once, and the ten largest hold 5.5%. Trimming took 0 bases from V and 0 from J, leaving 7 bases between them. CDR3 length: 14 amino acids. Germline V CDR1 and CDR2: SGHRS, YFSETQ. The chain is built from TRBV5-1 and TRBJ2-7, with a tentative D call TRBD1 (5 bases). The sample here was CD4+ T cells sorted from blood, taken at week 24, from a patient treated with tofacitinib. This TCR came from a human donor with alopecia areata. The CDR3 nucleotides are TGCGCCAGCAGCTTGGGGGGCGGCTCCTACGAGCAGTACTTC. Its translation is CASSLGGGSYEQYF.